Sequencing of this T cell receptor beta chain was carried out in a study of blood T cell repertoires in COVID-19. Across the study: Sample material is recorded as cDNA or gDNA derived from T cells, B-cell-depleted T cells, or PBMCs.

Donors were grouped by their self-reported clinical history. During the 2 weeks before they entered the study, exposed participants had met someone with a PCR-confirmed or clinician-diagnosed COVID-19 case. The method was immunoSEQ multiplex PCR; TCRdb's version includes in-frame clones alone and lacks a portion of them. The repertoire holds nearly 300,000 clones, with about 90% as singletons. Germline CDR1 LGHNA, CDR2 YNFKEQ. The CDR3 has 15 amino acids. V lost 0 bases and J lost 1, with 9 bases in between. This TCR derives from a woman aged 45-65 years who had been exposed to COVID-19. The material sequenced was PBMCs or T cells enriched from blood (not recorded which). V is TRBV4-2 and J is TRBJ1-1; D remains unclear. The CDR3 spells CASSQDGEKNTEAFF. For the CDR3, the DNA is TGTGCCAGCAGCCAAGATGGGGAGAAGAACACTGAAGCTTTCTTT.